This T cell receptor (beta chain) came from a study of T cells in Graves' hyperthyroidism and ophthalmopathy. The TCR beta CDR3 regions underwent amplification using RNA transcripts as the source. HTBI primers were used for first-round RT-PCR of the TCR CDR3. From the multiplex PCR reads, TCRdb called clonotypes with MiXCR, one entry per CDR3 protein. The table includes approximately 600,000 distinct CDR3 sequences, 20% detected once. Study-level results: From stable hyperthyroidism, ophthalmopathy was set apart by a 13 V-J model. Most clonotypes that expanded in the thyroid above 0.001 also showed up in blood.

On this clonotype: Its target is not known.

The CDR3 extends over 12 amino acids. Trimming took off 6 bases at V and 6 bases at J, with 11 bases between the two ends. Germline V lookup: CDR1 SQVTM, CDR2 ANQGSEA. The sample consisted of blood. The chain uses TRBV29-1 and TRBJ2-2, with D uncertain. The sequence was obtained from a man aged 30 to 39 with Graves' ophthalmopathy. The chain's CDR3 is CSVVTSPGELFF. The CDR3 DNA follows: TGCAGCGTGGTGACTTCCCCCGGGGAGCTGTTTTTT.